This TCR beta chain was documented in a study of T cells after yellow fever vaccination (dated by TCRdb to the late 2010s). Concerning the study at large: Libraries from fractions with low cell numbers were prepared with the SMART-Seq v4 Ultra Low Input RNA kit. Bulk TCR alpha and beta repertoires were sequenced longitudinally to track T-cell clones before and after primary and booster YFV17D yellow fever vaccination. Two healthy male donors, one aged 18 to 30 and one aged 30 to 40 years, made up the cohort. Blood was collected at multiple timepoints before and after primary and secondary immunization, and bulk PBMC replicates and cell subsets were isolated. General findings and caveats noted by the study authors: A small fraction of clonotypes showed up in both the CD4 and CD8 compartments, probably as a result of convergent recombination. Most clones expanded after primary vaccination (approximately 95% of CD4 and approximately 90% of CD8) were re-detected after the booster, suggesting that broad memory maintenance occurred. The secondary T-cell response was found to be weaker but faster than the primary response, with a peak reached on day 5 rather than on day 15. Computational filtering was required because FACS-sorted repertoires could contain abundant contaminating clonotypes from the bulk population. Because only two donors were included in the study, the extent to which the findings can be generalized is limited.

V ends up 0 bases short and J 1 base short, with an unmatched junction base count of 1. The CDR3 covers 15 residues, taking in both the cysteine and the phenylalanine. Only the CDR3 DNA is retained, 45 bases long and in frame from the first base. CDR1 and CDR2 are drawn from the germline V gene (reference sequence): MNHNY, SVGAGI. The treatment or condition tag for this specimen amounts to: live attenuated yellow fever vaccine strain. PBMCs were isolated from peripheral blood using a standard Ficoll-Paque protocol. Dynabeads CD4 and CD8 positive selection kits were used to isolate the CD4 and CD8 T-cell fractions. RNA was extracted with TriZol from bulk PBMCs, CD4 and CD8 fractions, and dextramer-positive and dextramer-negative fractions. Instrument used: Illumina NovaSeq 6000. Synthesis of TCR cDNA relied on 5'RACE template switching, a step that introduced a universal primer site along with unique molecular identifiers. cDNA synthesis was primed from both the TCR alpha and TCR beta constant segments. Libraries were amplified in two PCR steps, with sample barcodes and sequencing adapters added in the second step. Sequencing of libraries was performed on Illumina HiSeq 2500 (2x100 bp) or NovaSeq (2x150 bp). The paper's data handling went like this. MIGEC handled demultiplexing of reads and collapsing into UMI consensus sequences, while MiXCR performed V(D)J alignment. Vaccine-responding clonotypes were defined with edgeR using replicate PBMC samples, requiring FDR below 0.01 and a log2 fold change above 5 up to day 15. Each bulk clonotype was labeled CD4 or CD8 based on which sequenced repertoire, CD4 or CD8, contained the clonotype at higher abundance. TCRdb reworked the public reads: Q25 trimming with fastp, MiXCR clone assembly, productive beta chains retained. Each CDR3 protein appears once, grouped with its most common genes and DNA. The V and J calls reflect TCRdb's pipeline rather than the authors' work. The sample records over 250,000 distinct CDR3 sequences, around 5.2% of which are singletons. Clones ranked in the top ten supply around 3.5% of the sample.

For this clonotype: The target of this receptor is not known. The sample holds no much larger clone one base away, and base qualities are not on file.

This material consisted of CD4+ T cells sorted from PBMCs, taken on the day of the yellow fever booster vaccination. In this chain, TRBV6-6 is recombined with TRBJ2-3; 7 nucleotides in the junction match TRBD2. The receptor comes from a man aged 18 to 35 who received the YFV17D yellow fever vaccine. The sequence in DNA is TGTGCCAGCAGTTACTCGGCGGGGGGCACAGATACGCAGTATTTT. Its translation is CASSYSAGGTDTQYF.